This T cell receptor beta chain was captured in a study of blood T cell repertoires in COVID-19. Across the whole study: Italy, Spain and the United States were the sources of the convalescent and acute COVID-19 samples.

V lost 11 bases and J 3 bases, leaving 10 bases between the germline ends. The CDR3 extends over 12 amino acids. Germline CDR1 and CDR2: MNHNS and SASEGT. Produced via immunoSEQ multiplex PCR; TCRdb's table is partial and in-frame only. The sample yields just over 250,000 clones, about 90% seen once. The chain recombines TRBV6-1 with TRBJ2-2; tentatively, D is TRBD1 (5 bases). This TCR was sampled from a person in their late teens or twenties with COVID-19, enrolled during active disease. Sequencing was carried out using peripheral blood. CDR3 DNA: TGTGCCCTCGACAGATACACCGGGGAGCTGTTTTTT. This codes for CALDRYTGELFF.